A selection of T cell receptor beta chains follows, all from one sample in a study of cytomegalovirus exposure and HLA in healthy donors. Here immunoSEQ multiplex PCR was the method, and the copy in TCRdb shows in-frame clones only, minus some. The data contain over 50,000 clones, roughly nine tenths of them singletons. The sample taken for sequencing was PBMCs. These receptor sequences come from a man aged 25 to 40 in good health and CMV-seropositive. Each CDR3 is given without its conserved first and last residue. Each record gives: V gene, CDR3 length, CDR3 protein.

V: TRBV7-9; length: 14; CDR3: ASSPRWGESIYEQF
V: TRBV5-8; length: 13; CDR3: ASSLERVAKNIQY
V: TRBV25-1; length: 11; CDR3: ASSTTGNSPLH
V: TRBV29-1; length: 11; CDR3: SADRGIDTEAF
V: TRBV5-1; length: 12; CDR3: ASSPGTDNQPQH
V: TRBV10-3; length: 15; CDR3: AISEWETGTSTGELF
V: TRBV6-5; length: 10; CDR3: ASSYSGRELF
V: TRBV7-9; length: 14; CDR3: ASSFREGRSVREQF
V: TRBV28; length: 12; CDR3: ASSPTGRDQPQH
V: TRBV6-6; length: 13; CDR3: ASSSPGQGSSEQY
V: TRBV6-4; length: 14; CDR3: ASSASTGAGTDTQY
V: TRBV5-5; length: 13; CDR3: ASSFRDSSYNEQF
V: TRBV7-9; length: 11; CDR3: ASSNRTGREAF
V: TRBV19; length: 13; CDR3: ASSKRGLGRYEQY
V: TRBV18; length: 12; CDR3: ASSPRTDAYGYT
V: TRBV2; length: 12; CDR3: ASSDYRSSPNYT
V: TRBV15; length: 12; CDR3: ATSPRDRGREQY
V: TRBV5-1; length: 13; CDR3: ASSLRRDRGTEAF
V: TRBV2; length: 13; CDR3: ASSPGTATNEKLF
V: TRBV18; length: 15; CDR3: ASSPAGLAGGYNEQF
V: TRBV13; length: 11; CDR3: ASSTGTHQPQH
V: TRBV7-2; length: 15; CDR3: ASSLVLRGLIPETQY
V: TRBV4-1; length: 12; CDR3: ASSQPRPGTEAF
V: TRBV28; length: 11; CDR3: ASRSGGGQPQH
V: TRBV29-1; length: 11; CDR3: SAPGTFTDTQY
V: TRBV2; length: 12; CDR3: ASSRDGSGNEQY
V: TRBV7-2; length: 14; CDR3: ASSQASGSLTDTQY
V: TRBV6-1; length: 14; CDR3: ASSEAGLAVYNEQF